The 21 T cell receptor beta chains below were found in one sample sequenced in a study of OX40 agonist ivuxolimab in advanced cancers. Sequencing used immunoSEQ multiplex PCR; TCRdb keeps in-frame clones, though not all of them. In the table there are under 80,000 clones, about 89% of which are singletons. Sequencing used CD4+ or CD8+ T cells sorted from blood, obtained in a trial of the OX40 agonist ivuxolimab. The receptor set was obtained from an adult with an advanced solid tumor such as melanoma, head and neck, liver or kidney cancer.

The V and J genes are TRBV5-6 and TRBJ1-4; D gene unclear. The CDR3 totals 15 residues. Trimming cost V 7 bases and J 0 bases, with 13 bases left between them. Germline V gives CDR1 SGHDT, CDR2 YYEEEE. CDR3 bases: TGTGCCAGCGACCACCCCGATGCAACTAATGAAAAACTGTTTTTT. Protein sequence: CASDHPDATNEKLFF.

The chain carries TRBV14 and TRBJ2-3; D remains ambiguous. CDR1 and CDR2 from the germline V gene are SGHDN and FVKESK. This CDR3 is built from 12 residues. V was trimmed by 5 bases and J by 4 bases, leaving 7 bases between them. The CDR3 DNA follows: TGTGCCAGCAGCGGTGTCGCAGATACGCAGTATTTT. Protein product: CASSGVADTQYF.

CDR3 in amino acids: CASSGEPGRNYGYTF. The CDR3 nucleotides read TGTGCCAGCAGCGGGGAACCGGGACGGAACTATGGCTACACCTTC. V gene TRBV5-4 combines with J gene TRBJ1-2; possible D gene TRBD1, 5 bases. V was pared by 4 bases and J by 2 bases, with 15 bases between. This CDR3 is built from 15 residues. CDR1 is SGHNT and CDR2 is YYREEE in the germline V gene (reference sequence).

V and J are TRBV7-9 and TRBJ1-1, with 10 bases that match TRBD1. J was trimmed by 6 bases and V by 5 bases; bases with no gene match: 6. This CDR3 region has 14 residues. CDR1 and CDR2 from the germline V gene are SEHNR and FQNEAQ (reference sequence). The DNA of the CDR3 is TGTGCCAGCAGCCCGACAGGGGGCATACCTGAAGCTTTCTTT. The encoded protein is CASSPTGGIPEAFF. Looking up the rest from reference TRBV7-9 and TRBJ1-1 gives the full variable domain: DTGVSQNPRHKITKRGQNVTFRCDPISEHNRLYWYRQTLGQGPEFLTYFQNEAQLEKSRLLSDRFSAERPKGSFSTLEIQRTEQGDSAMYLCASSPTGGIPEAFFGQGTRLTVV.

The CDR3 protein is CASSGGLTKNTGELFF. In DNA form, the CDR3 reads TGTGCCAGCAGCGGGGGTCTTACTAAGAACACCGGGGAGCTGTTTTTT. V gene TRBV9 combines with J gene TRBJ2-2; no definite D call. Trimming stripped 3 bases from V and 1 base from J, with 13 bases between. The CDR3 sequence is 16 residues long. Germline V gene lookup returns CDR1 SGDLS and CDR2 YYNGEE.

The gene calls are TRBV1 and TRBJ1-5; TRBD1, the table's D call, was not compared with the DNA. TRBV1 is marked as a pseudogene. This CDR3 is built from 19 residues. This CDR3 is CTSSQDLVPRGARNQPQHF. The CDR3 region has the DNA TGCACCAGCAGCCAAGATTTAGTACCCAGGGGCGCGAGGAATCAGCCCCAGCATTTT.

V usage is TRBV7-6 and J usage is TRBJ1-4, with 8 positions matching TRBD1. The J segment lost 8 bases and the V segment lost 2 bases, leaving 10 bases of the junction unmatched. The CDR3 extends over 16 amino acids. Germline CDR1 and CDR2: SGHVS and FNYEAQ. CDR3 bases: TGTGCCAGCAGCTTAATGTCCGGGACAGGCGGGGAAAAACTGTTTTTT. Translating it yields CASSLMSGTGGEKLFF.

The J gene is TRBJ1-5, the V gene TRBV7-6; D ambiguous. The V gene lost 5 bases and the J gene lost 7 bases, with 12 bases spanning the gap. The CDR3 covers 13 residues. The germline V gene encodes CDR1 SGHVS and CDR2 FNYEAQ. The CDR3 DNA is TGTGCCAGCAGCCTCGACAATCTCCAGCCCCAGCATTTT. Encoded protein: CASSLDNLQPQHF.

As regards this clone: Other DNA sequences in the same sample also yield this CDR3. The J gene is TRBJ2-3, the V gene TRBV7-2; D tentatively reads TRBD1 or TRBD2 (5 bases each). Germline values: CDR1 SGHTA, CDR2 FQGNSA. V was pared by 0 bases and J by 1 base, with 5 bases between. This CDR3 comprises 14 residues. The CDR3 reads CASSLAGGTDTQYF. The CDR3 DNA is TGTGCCAGCAGCTTAGCGGGGGGCACAGATACGCAGTATTTT.

The chain employs TRBV6-7 and TRBJ2-1; 10 bases are a match to TRBD2. TRBV6-7 is known as an ORF, though its function is uncertain. CDR3 size: 16 residues. Trimming removed 9 bases from V and 0 bases from J; junction bases left unmatched: 8. In DNA form, the CDR3 reads TGTGCCAGAGCCACGGGACTAGCGCACTCCTACAATGAGCAGTTCTTC. It is translated as CARATGLAHSYNEQFF.

The chain carries TRBV19 and TRBJ2-1; TRBD2 is a possible D gene (6 bases). Trimming cost V 7 bases and J 0 bases, with 16 bases left between them. The CDR3 has 16 amino acids. Per the germline V gene, CDR1 is LNHDA and CDR2 is SQIVND (reference sequence). The chain's CDR3 is CASTVSGQSSYNEQFF. The CDR3 DNA reads as TGTGCCAGTACCGTGAGCGGGCAGAGCTCCTACAATGAGCAGTTCTTC.

This clone was counted a single time. The chain uses TRBV4-3 and TRBJ1-1; 7 positions agree with TRBD1. CDR3 length equals 17 residues. In germline, CDR1 is LGHNA, CDR2 YSLEER. The V and J ends lost 7 bases and 4 bases, in that order; junction bases with no gene match: 18. The CDR3 reads CASTPRSGGVGGTEAFF. The CDR3 bases are TGCGCCAGCACCCCTAGATCAGGGGGGGTTGGAGGCACTGAAGCTTTCTTT.

The chain is built from TRBV7-2 and TRBJ1-4; no clear D gene. CDR3 length equals 15 residues. CDR1 SGHTA and CDR2 FQGNSA come from the germline V gene. V gave up 1 base and J gave up 8 bases, with 14 bases separating them. CDR3 DNA sequence: TGTGCCAGCAGCTTAGGGGGAAGCCACGGCGAAAAACTGTTTTTT. It yields the protein CASSLGGSHGEKLFF.

The chain has TRBV6-5 and TRBJ2-5; tentatively, D is TRBD1 (6 bases). Per the germline V gene, CDR1 is MNHEY and CDR2 is SVGAGI. The CDR3 is 13 residues long. The V gene lost 6 bases and the J gene lost 2 bases, with 10 bases spanning the gap. CDR3 nucleotide sequence: TGTGCCAGCAGCCGGACAGTACAAGAGACCCAGTACTTC. It translates to CASSRTVQETQYF.

The chain carries TRBV7-1 and TRBJ2-5; possible D gene TRBD2, 6 bases. TRBV7-1 is flagged as an ORF with uncertain function. The ends were cut back, 4 bases at V and 7 bases at J, with 19 bases in the middle. The length of the CDR3 is 15 residues. The CDR3 DNA reads as TGTGCCAGCAGCTTAATGGCGGGAAGGGTTGGGACCCAGTACTTC. This translates into CASSLMAGRVGTQYF.

This clone appeared a few times. The rearrangement uses TRBV5-1 and TRBJ2-7, with 11 bases fitting TRBD2. The CDR3 runs 14 residues. In germline, CDR1 is SGHRS, CDR2 YFSETQ. J gave up 3 bases and V 5 bases, and 4 bases lay outside the gene matches. As DNA, the CDR3 is TGCGCCAGCAGTACTAGCGGGAGTAACTACGAGCAGTACTTC. This encodes CASSTSGSNYEQYF.

The chain links TRBV19 to TRBJ2-7, with 9 positions matching TRBD2. The ends lost 7 bases at V and 6 bases at J; junction bases unmatched: 7. CDR1 is LNHDA and CDR2 is SQIVND in the germline V gene (reference sequence). This CDR3 contains 13 residues. This CDR3 is CASTSSGKTEQYF. Here the CDR3 DNA reads TGTGCCAGTACCTCTAGCGGGAAAACCGAGCAGTACTTC.

The chain recombines TRBV5-4 with TRBJ2-1, with TRBD2 matching over 12 bases. CDR3 length equals 19 residues. Germline V lookup: CDR1 SGHNT, CDR2 YYREEE (reference sequence). Unmatched junction bases numbered 11, after V lost 0 bases and J lost 4 bases. As DNA, the CDR3 is TGTGCCAGCAGCTTGGAGGGATCTAGCGGGGGGGCGATTTACAATGAGCAGTTCTTC. Translating it yields CASSLEGSSGGAIYNEQFF.

V usage is TRBV5-1 and J usage is TRBJ2-5, with D perhaps matching TRBD1 (6 bases). The germline V gene encodes CDR1 SGHRS and CDR2 YFSETQ. The CDR3 runs 16 residues. Trimming removed 4 bases at V and 1 base at J, with 17 bases between. The CDR3 DNA sequence: TGCGCCAGCAGCCAGGCCGGAGGACAGTTCCAAGAGACCCAGTACTTC. Its protein is CASSQAGGQFQETQYF.

The chain carries TRBV9 and TRBJ2-5; perhaps D is TRBD1 or TRBD2 (7 bases each). The DNA end is more similar to TRBJ2-7, so the J call may be wrong. CDR1 and CDR2 from the germline V gene are SGDLS and YYNGEE. The CDR3 runs 15 residues. CDR3 coding DNA: TGTGCCAGCAGCGTGGGGGGGACAGCCGCATACGAGCAGTACTTC. Translating gives CASSVGGTAAYEQYF.

V gene TRBV25-1 combines with J gene TRBJ2-2; D is unclear. From germline, CDR1 is MGHDK and CDR2 SYGVNS. There are 14 residues in the CDR3. V was pared by 8 bases and J by 0 bases, with 10 bases between. DNA of the CDR3: TGTGCCAGCGCACCATACACGAACACCGGGGAGCTGTTTTTT. It specifies CASAPYTNTGELFF.